This entry lists 14 T cell receptor beta chains sequenced from one sample in a study of cytomegalovirus exposure and HLA in healthy donors. 13 Jbeta primers and 60 Vbeta primers were used for the PCR. Profiling relied on immunoSEQ multiplex PCR, and the TCRdb table lists in-frame clones only, not all of them. The data contain around 68,000 clones, approximately 83% of them seen just once; the ten biggest clones take up about 11%. Sequenced input: PBMCs. All receptors derive from a female donor in good health and CMV-seronegative.

This clone was seen a handful of times. The DNA for the CDR3 is TGTGCCAGCAGCTTAGGCGAGGGACAAGCCTCTGGGGCCAACGTCCTGACTTTC. Residues: CASSLGEGQASGANVLTF. This chain links TRBV7-9 with TRBJ2-6, with a weak D call TRBD1 (6 bases). V dropped 1 base and J dropped 0 bases, with 13 bases sitting between them. The CDR3 spans 18 residues. Germline assignment: CDR1 SEHNR and CDR2 FQNEAQ (reference sequence). Drawing the rest from reference TRBV7-9 and TRBJ2-6, the complete variable domain is DTGVSQNPRHKITKRGQNVTFRCDPISEHNRLYWYRQTLGQGPEFLTYFQNEAQLEKSRLLSDRFSAERPKGSFSTLEIQRTEQGDSAMYLCASSLGEGQASGANVLTFGAGSRLTVL.

V is TRBV11-1 and J is TRBJ1-1, with no clear D. V lost 1 base and J 1 base, leaving 7 bases between the germline ends. CDR3 length: 14 residues. CDR1 SGHAT and CDR2 FQDESV come from the germline V gene (reference sequence). CDR3 sequence reads: CASSLGPGNTEAFF. CDR3 DNA: TGTGCCAGCAGCTTAGGTCCAGGGAACACTGAAGCTTTCTTT.

The rearrangement uses TRBV6-5 and TRBJ2-2; the D gene is possibly TRBD2 (6 bases). V lost 2 bases to trimming and J lost 1 base, with 8 bases between them. There are 15 residues in the CDR3. The germline V gene encodes CDR1 MNHEY and CDR2 SVGAGI. In DNA form, the CDR3 reads TGTGCCAGCAGTTACGGACTACTGAACACCGGGGAGCTGTTTTTT. Amino acids: CASSYGLLNTGELFF.

This chain links TRBV7-3 with TRBJ2-1, with D possibly TRBD2 on 6 matching bases. The germline V gene has CDR1 SGHTA and CDR2 FQGTGA. V dropped 4 bases and J dropped 0 bases, with 10 bases sitting between them. The CDR3 extends over 15 amino acids. DNA for the CDR3: TGTGCCAGCAGCTGGGGGGAGAGCTCCTACAATGAGCAGTTCTTC. Translation: CASSWGESSYNEQFF.

This chain uses TRBV7-2 with TRBJ2-5; 10 bases align to TRBD2. J lost 5 bases, V lost 3 bases, and 3 bases had no gene match. This CDR3 has 14 residues. Germline CDR1 reads SGHTA; CDR2 reads FQGNSA. In DNA form, the CDR3 reads TGTGCCAGCAGCTTCCCGACTAGCGGGGAGACCCAGTACTTC. Translation: CASSFPTSGETQYF.

The chain joins TRBV12-2 to TRBJ2-2; the DNA was not compared with TRBD1, the D call given in the table. TRBV12-2 is a pseudogene. This CDR3 spans 17 amino acids. CDR3 protein: CASRLIYGQGADGELFF. The DNA of the CDR3 is TGTGCAAGTCGCTTAATTTACGGACAGGGGGCCGACGGGGAGCTGTTTTTT.

The genes are TRBV27 and TRBJ2-7, with D possibly being TRBD2 (6 bases). The germline V and J ends were trimmed by 6 bases and 3 bases, with 6 bases remaining between them. The CDR3 covers 11 residues. Germline V gene sequence: CDR1 MNHEY, CDR2 SMNVEV (reference sequence). The CDR3 sequence: CASSGGYEQYF. CDR3 DNA: TGTGCCAGCAGCGGGGGCTACGAGCAGTACTTC.

This chain uses TRBV7-9 with TRBJ2-2; TRBD2 matches at 8 bases. The CDR3 is 16 amino acids. Trimming removed 3 bases from V and 3 bases from J; junction bases left unmatched: 6. Germline values: CDR1 SEHNR, CDR2 FQNEAQ (reference sequence). CDR3 region: CASSFLAGLYTGELFF. As DNA, the CDR3 is TGTGCCAGCAGCTTTTTAGCGGGACTATACACCGGGGAGCTGTTTTTT.

The chain links TRBV27 to TRBJ1-2; 7 bases agree with TRBD1. Trimming at V came to 5 bases and at J to 5 bases, leaving 14 bases not matched to a gene. Germline CDR1 MNHEY, CDR2 SMNVEV (reference sequence). The CDR3 loop spans 16 amino acids. CDR3 DNA: TGTGCCAGCAGTCCCCTAGATGGGACAGAAATATATGGCTACACCTTC. Residues: CASSPLDGTEIYGYTF.

This clone was counted between two and nine times. The rearrangement links TRBV5-6 to TRBJ1-5; D remains ambiguous. V gave up 4 bases and J gave up 3 bases, with 14 bases separating them. The CDR3 contains 15 residues. Germline V gene data show CDR1 as SGHDT and CDR2 as YYEEEE. CDR3 DNA sequence: TGTGCCAGCAGCCGTACCGGGGTCCTCAATCAGCCCCAGCATTTT. Translation gives CASSRTGVLNQPQHF.

The chain links TRBV27 to TRBJ2-7; tentative D call: TRBD2 (5 bases). In germline, CDR1 is MNHEY, CDR2 SMNVEV (reference sequence). This CDR3 comprises 14 residues. The ends were cut back, 5 bases at V and 3 bases at J, with 14 bases in the middle. CDR3 amino acids: CASSERRPHYEQYF. The CDR3 bases are TGTGCCAGCAGTGAGCGGAGGCCCCACTACGAGCAGTACTTC.

CDR3 in DNA: TGTGCCAGCTCACCCCTCCCGGGGATGCCTTACTACGAGCAGTACTTC. Its translation: CASSPLPGMPYYEQYF. The V call is TRBV18, the J call TRBJ2-7, with D perhaps TRBD2 (5 bases). V was cut by 3 bases and J by 3 bases, with 18 bases left in between. The CDR3 has 16 residues. Germline CDR1 and CDR2: KGHSH and LQKENI.

The chain uses TRBV2 and TRBJ2-5, with 7 nucleotides matching TRBD1. The V gene's germline CDR1 is SNHLY and CDR2 FYNNEI. The CDR3 runs 15 residues. V dropped 5 bases and J dropped 4; count of bases not matched to a gene: 10. This CDR3 reads CASSMDRLTGETQYF. The CDR3 bases are TGTGCCAGCAGTATGGACAGGCTGACGGGAGAGACCCAGTACTTC.

The chain employs TRBV6-5 and TRBJ2-7; D gene ambiguous. Germline CDR1 is MNHEY and CDR2 is SVGAGI. The length of the CDR3 is 14 residues. Trimming removed 2 bases from V and 2 bases from J, with 10 bases in between. The CDR3 DNA reads as TGTGCCAGCAGTTACCGTGGTAGCACCTACGAGCAGTACTTC. Translated, it gives CASSYRGSTYEQYF.